The TCR beta chain under discussion was sequenced for a study of blood T cell repertoires in COVID-19. At the level of the study: The United States, Italy and Spain supplied acute and convalescent COVID-19 samples. In each case, the material was cDNA or gDNA derived from T cells, B-cell-depleted T cells, or PBMCs.

From germline, CDR1 is LNHNV and CDR2 YYDKDF (reference sequence). CDR3 length: 13 amino acids. V was shortened by 3 bases and J by 12 bases, with 15 bases between the two germline ends. As handled by the study authors: Nucleated cell counts were estimated from reference gene primer amplification. The data were produced by immunoSEQ multiplex PCR, yet TCRdb's version contains in-frame clones alone and is incomplete. For V, J and clone size, that table is used; D and trimming come from the DNA. The table lists approximately 100,000 clones, about 90% of them singletons. Specimen: peripheral blood. This receptor was obtained from a human donor in a cohort sampled during active COVID-19. The chain combines TRBV15 with TRBJ2-1, with D unclear. The chain's CDR3 is CATSSEIPSGQFF. CDR3 nucleotide sequence: TGTGCCACCAGCAGTGAAATTCCGAGTGGGCAGTTCTTC.